The clone carrying this TCR beta chain was recorded at least ten times. Antigen: not known. The sample is drawn from a study of T cells in Graves' hyperthyroidism and ophthalmopathy. Aged 18 to 65, the patients had hyperthyroidism that was newly diagnosed and had lasted under 2 months. For the diagnoses, clinical symptoms, serum thyroxine and TRAb, thyroid ultrasound and orbital computed tomography were used. First hyperthyroidism diagnosis is when the blood sample was obtained, before any ophthalmopathy symptoms. General study points: In blood, most of the thyroid clonotypes expanded above 0.001 were also present.

From germline, CDR1 is SGHRS and CDR2 YFSETQ. This CDR3 region has 15 residues. V lost 4 bases and J lost 6; bases outside the gene matches: 10. Amplification yielded TCR beta CDR3 regions, with RNA transcripts as the source. First-round RT-PCR with HTBI primers amplified the TCR CDR3 region. TCRdb itself ran the multiplex PCR reads through MiXCR, one entry per CDR3 protein. The top ten hold about 14% of the sample, which has some 250,000 distinct CDR3 sequences, less than 15% seen once. This chain links TRBV5-1 with TRBJ1-1; 9 nucleotides match TRBD1. This TCR was sampled from a woman in her 40s with Graves' hyperthyroidism that later progressed to Graves' ophthalmopathy. The sequencing input was blood. CDR3 DNA sequence: TGCGCCAGCAGCCAAAGGACAGGGGTAGGCGCTGAAGCTTTCTTT. It translates to CASSQRTGVGAEAFF.